Each of the 27 T cell receptor beta chains below was sequenced from the same sample in a study of T cell repertoires in cytomegalovirus infection. For these TCRs, the target antigens are not known. MiXCR was run by TCRdb on the reads, yielding one entry per CDR3 protein. The table has 49,000 or so distinct CDR3 sequences, roughly a fifth seen once; the top ten hold around half. The sample here was CD8+ T cells from cultured PBMCs, taken from culture after CMV antigen stimulation. These receptors came from a human donor in good health (CMV status not recorded). Some clones in this sample may be carry-over from other donors' samples.

CDR3 nucleotides: TGCAGTGCTCACAGGGTATTGGATGAGCAGTTCTTC. It yields the protein CSAHRVLDEQFF. V usage is TRBV20-1 and J usage is TRBJ2-1; D might be TRBD1 (6 bases). The CDR3 totals 12 residues. Deletions cut 5 bases from V and 8 bases from J, with 13 bases between. Germline-derived CDR1 and CDR2 are DFQATT and SNEGSKA (reference sequence).

This clonotype was seen only a few times. The rearrangement links TRBV14 to TRBJ2-5, with TRBD2 matching over 10 bases. This CDR3 is built from 15 residues. J was trimmed by 3 bases and V by 4 bases; bases with no gene match: 5. Germline CDR1 is SGHDN and CDR2 is FVKESK. The CDR3 nucleotides read TGTGCCAGCAGCCCGATAGCGGGAGGTAAAGAGACCCAGTACTTC. Translated, it gives CASSPIAGGKETQYF.

Only a few counts were recorded for this clonotype. The chain is built from TRBV18 and TRBJ1-1; D is undetermined. The CDR3 covers 13 residues. CDR1 and CDR2 (germline): KGHSH, LQKENI. The V gene lost 3 bases and the J gene lost 3 bases, with 8 bases spanning the gap. The CDR3 sequence is CASSPNWDTEAFF. For the CDR3, the DNA is TGTGCCAGCTCACCTAACTGGGACACTGAAGCTTTCTTT.

V and J are TRBV5-4 and TRBJ2-3, with TRBD2 matching over 9 bases. The CDR3 is 18 amino acids. Germline CDR1 is SGHNT and CDR2 is YYREEE (reference sequence). Trimming removed 2 bases from V and 1 base from J; junction bases left unmatched: 11. CDR3 DNA sequence: TGTGCCAGCAGCTTCTCCTTGGGGGCGGGAGGGGGCACAGATACGCAGTATTTT. Protein: CASSFSLGAGGGTDTQYF.

This clonotype was detected a few times. CDR3 DNA sequence: TGTGCCAGCCTAGGGGGAGGGGGCGAGCAGTACTTC. Its translation: CASLGGGGEQYF. This chain connects TRBV19 to TRBJ2-7, with D possibly being TRBD2 (7 bases). Trimming shortened V by 9 bases and J by 6 bases, and 15 bases separated the two germline ends. The CDR3 is 12 amino acids. Germline loops: CDR1 LNHDA, CDR2 SQIVND (reference sequence).

The count of this clonotype is one. V and J are TRBV28 and TRBJ1-4; D is unclear. Germline V gene data show CDR1 as MDHEN and CDR2 as SYDVKM. V was cut by 1 base and J by 5 bases, with 2 bases left in between. The CDR3 extends over 12 amino acids. The CDR3 DNA follows: TGTGCCAGCAGTTTATCGAATGAAAAACTGTTTTTT. Its protein product is CASSLSNEKLFF.

This clonotype was counted many times. V gene TRBV27 combines with J gene TRBJ1-1; the D is unclear. Germline V gene data show CDR1 as MNHEY and CDR2 as SMNVEV (reference sequence). Trimming pared 3 bases from V and 6 bases from J, leaving 14 bases between. The CDR3 extends over 14 amino acids. This CDR3 is CASSFSKMYAEAFF. In DNA form, the CDR3 reads TGTGCCAGCAGTTTTAGTAAGATGTACGCTGAAGCTTTCTTT.

V is TRBV9 and J is TRBJ2-5; D uncertain. V shed 0 bases and J shed 5 bases, with 5 bases lying between them. This CDR3 has 12 residues. Germline loops: CDR1 SGDLS, CDR2 YYNGEE. CDR3 nucleotide sequence: TGTGCCAGCAGCGTAGTGGGGGAGACCCAGTACTTC. Translating gives CASSVVGETQYF.

This clonotype was recorded many times. This rearrangement joins TRBV29-1 to TRBJ1-3; D might be TRBD1 (6 bases). Germline assignment: CDR1 SQVTM and CDR2 ANQGSEA. V was pared by 5 bases and J by 1 base, with 9 bases between. This CDR3 spans 13 amino acids. The CDR3 DNA follows: TGCAGCGTTACCAGGGGTTCTGGAAACACCATATATTTT. Translation gives CSVTRGSGNTIYF.

This clonotype was detected only once. This chain connects TRBV7-9 to TRBJ2-2, with D perhaps TRBD2 (5 bases). This CDR3 is 16 amino acids long. Germline V gives CDR1 SEHNR, CDR2 FQNEAQ (reference sequence). Trimming removed 5 bases at V and 0 bases at J, with 13 bases between. CDR3 bases: TGTGCCAGCAGCGCGGACTTAAATGCGAACACCGGGGAGCTGTTTTTT. Protein product: CASSADLNANTGELFF.

The chain couples TRBV7-8 to TRBJ2-5; D is perhaps TRBD2 (5 bases). Trimming removed 5 bases from V and 4 bases from J, with 8 bases in between. The CDR3 is 12 amino acids. The germline gives CDR1 SGHVS, CDR2 FQNEAQ. CDR3 bases: TGTGCCAGCAGCAGGACTGGAGAGACCCAGTACTTC. Protein product: CASSRTGETQYF.

This clonotype showed up just a few times. The chain employs TRBV27 and TRBJ2-7; 7 bases are shared with TRBD1. The CDR3 loop spans 15 amino acids. Germline CDR1 MNHEY, CDR2 SMNVEV (reference sequence). V was clipped by 5 bases and J by 4 bases; unmatched bases: 11. CDR3 DNA sequence: TGTGCCAGCAGTCCACGACAGGGTTTGAATTACGAGCAGTACTTC. Translation: CASSPRQGLNYEQYF.

This clonotype was counted at least ten times. The chain combines TRBV24-1 with TRBJ1-3; D perhaps matches TRBD1 (5 bases). This CDR3 is built from 19 residues. The germline CDR1 and CDR2 sequences are KGHDR and SFDVKD. Trimming removed 1 base at V and 0 bases at J, with 18 bases between. The CDR3 bases are TGTGCCACCAGTGATTTACCGGAGGGACCTCTATCCTCTGGAAACACCATATATTTT. Amino acid sequence: CATSDLPEGPLSSGNTIYF.

This clonotype was observed many times. The chain has TRBV11-2 and TRBJ2-3; TRBD1 matches at 7 bases. The CDR3 has 13 residues. Unmatched junction bases numbered 4, after V lost 5 bases and J lost 5 bases. CDR1 is SGHAT and CDR2 is FQNNGV in the germline V gene. The CDR3: CASSPTGKDTQYF. DNA for the CDR3: TGTGCCAGCAGCCCGACAGGGAAAGATACGCAGTATTTT.

J is TRBJ2-7 and V is TRBV9, with D perhaps TRBD2 (5 bases). Germline CDR1 is SGDLS and CDR2 is YYNGEE. CDR3 length: 13 amino acids. Trimming cost V 0 bases and J 6 bases, with 10 bases left between them. The CDR3 DNA follows: TGTGCCAGCAGCGTAGTATTTGGGAGCGAGCAGTACTTC. Its translation: CASSVVFGSEQYF. Using reference TRBV9 and TRBJ2-7 for the parts outside the CDR3, the full variable domain is DSGVTQTPKHLITATGQRVTLRCSPRSGDLSVYWYQQSLDQGLQFLIQYYNGEERAKGNILERFSAQQFPDLHSELNLSSLELGDSALYFCASSVVFGSEQYFGPGTRLTVT.

The V gene is TRBV5-6, the J gene TRBJ2-1; 9 positions agree with TRBD1. Unmatched junction bases numbered 5, after V lost 2 bases and J lost 5 bases. Germline V CDR1 and CDR2: SGHDT, YYEEEE. There are 15 residues in the CDR3. In DNA, the CDR3 is TGTGCCAGCAGCTTCATCGGGACAGGGAACAATGAGCAGTTCTTC. This encodes CASSFIGTGNNEQFF.

This clonotype was seen ten or more times. V and J are TRBV6-1 and TRBJ2-2; 9 bases are a match to TRBD2. CDR1 is MNHNS, CDR2 SASEGT, per germline. The CDR3 loop spans 15 amino acids. The junction had 11 bases not matched to a gene; V was cut back by 7 bases and J by 8 bases. CDR3 coding DNA: TGTGCCAGCACCCGCGGGAGGGGGCGAGGTGGGGAGCTGTTTTTT. This encodes CASTRGRGRGGELFF.

V is TRBV12-3 or TRBV12-4 and J is TRBJ1-2, with TRBD1 matching over 7 bases. The CDR3 extends over 16 amino acids. V lost 6 bases, J lost 4 bases, and 14 bases stayed unmatched. The CDR3 DNA follows: TGTGCCAGCAGGTCCCCCTCGCGACAGGGAGCCTATGGCTACACCTTC. As protein: CASRSPSRQGAYGYTF.

The V and J genes are TRBV19 and TRBJ1-1; D not resolved. V dropped 3 bases and J dropped 5 bases, with 10 bases sitting between them. CDR1 and CDR2 (germline): LNHDA, SQIVND (reference sequence). The CDR3 length is 13 residues. The CDR3 protein is CASSILVETEAFF. The CDR3 nucleotides read TGTGCCAGTAGTATCCTGGTGGAGACTGAAGCTTTCTTT.

This clonotype was observed a few times. The V and J genes are TRBV27 and TRBJ2-3, with a possible D match to TRBD2 (5 bases). The CDR3 extends over 14 amino acids. Germline CDR1 MNHEY, CDR2 SMNVEV (reference sequence). Trimming pared 8 bases from V and 2 bases from J, leaving 14 bases between. The CDR3 region has the DNA TGTGCCAGCGCCCCAAGCGGCTACACAGATACGCAGTATTTT. It codes for CASAPSGYTDTQYF.

There are a few counts of this clonotype. The genes are TRBV5-6 and TRBJ2-1; TRBD2 matches at 10 bases. V lost 4 bases to trimming and J lost 0 bases; unmatched junction nucleotides: 4. CDR3 length equals 16 residues. Looked up from germline, CDR1 is SGHDT and CDR2 is YYEEEE. The CDR3 reads CASSTLAGVSYNEQFF. CDR3 bases: TGTGCCAGCAGCACTCTAGCGGGAGTCTCCTACAATGAGCAGTTCTTC.

J is TRBJ1-1 and V is TRBV28; TRBD1 agrees at 7 bases. The CDR3 contains 16 residues. Trimming removed 3 bases from V and 0 bases from J; junction bases left unmatched: 7. Germline V gene lookup returns CDR1 MDHEN and CDR2 SYDVKM. The CDR3 DNA sequence: TGTGCCAGCAGTTTTCGGGGGACAGTTCTGAACACTGAAGCTTTCTTT. It is translated as CASSFRGTVLNTEAFF.

This clonotype was recorded at least ten times. The genes are TRBV11-2 and TRBJ1-1, with 7 bases aligning to TRBD1. Unmatched junction bases numbered 8, after V lost 1 base and J lost 6 bases. CDR1 is SGHAT and CDR2 is FQNNGV in the germline V gene. This CDR3 contains 15 residues. CDR3 amino acids: CASSLVGDRLSEAFF. CDR3 DNA sequence: TGTGCCAGCAGCTTAGTCGGGGACAGACTCTCTGAAGCTTTCTTT.

This clonotype was seen at least ten times. This chain joins TRBV7-9 and TRBJ2-1; a weak D match, TRBD2 (5 bases). V lost 1 base to trimming and J lost 9 bases, with 7 bases between them. Germline loops: CDR1 SEHNR, CDR2 FQNEAQ (reference sequence). There are 12 residues in the CDR3. The CDR3 region has the DNA TGTGCCAGCAGCTTAGTGGCGGGTGAGCAGTTCTTC. Amino acid sequence: CASSLVAGEQFF. Filled out from reference TRBV7-9 and TRBJ2-1, the complete variable domain reads DTGVSQNPRHKITKRGQNVTFRCDPISEHNRLYWYRQTLGQGPEFLTYFQNEAQLEKSRLLSDRFSAERPKGSFSTLEIQRTEQGDSAMYLCASSLVAGEQFFGPGTRLTVL.

With respect to this clonotype: This may stem from a read error, because a much larger clone lies one nucleotide away. This chain links TRBV28 with TRBJ1-5; no definite D call. CDR1 MDHEN and CDR2 SYDVKM come from the germline V gene. The CDR3 covers 15 residues. V lost 8 bases, J lost 0 bases, and 14 bases lay in between. Here the CDR3 DNA reads TGTGCCAGCCAGGTAGAAGGATATAGCAATCAGCCCCAGCATTTT. Translation gives CASQVEGYSNQPQHF. Looking up the rest from reference TRBV28 and TRBJ1-5 gives the full variable domain: DVKVTQSSRYLVKRTGEKVFLECVQDMDHENMFWYRQDPGLGLRLIYFSYDVKMKEKGDIPEGYSVSREKKERFSLILESASTNQTSMYLCASQVEGYSNQPQHFGDGTRLSIL.

Comments on this clonotype: A clone one base away is much larger, so this may be a read error. CDR3 nucleotides: TGTGCCAACAGTCTCGGACAGGGCCCCACCGGGGAGCTGTTTTTT. It yields the protein CANSLGQGPTGELFF. The chain has TRBV6-5 and TRBJ2-2; 8 bases agree with TRBD1. Germline values: CDR1 MNHEY, CDR2 SVGAGI. The CDR3 loop spans 15 amino acids.

Ten or more counts support this clonotype. This chain joins TRBV7-9 and TRBJ2-5, with D hard to call. Per the germline V gene, CDR1 is SEHNR and CDR2 is FQNEAQ (reference sequence). Deletions cut 2 bases from V and 0 bases from J, with 13 bases between. This CDR3 is built from 16 residues. CDR3 sequence reads: CASSLSFSLHQETQYF. DNA of the CDR3: TGTGCCAGCAGCTTAAGCTTCAGTCTACACCAAGAGACCCAGTACTTC.